Listed below are T cell receptor beta chains from one sample, sequenced in a study of a mutant IDH1 vaccine in newly diagnosed glioma. Assay used: immunoSEQ multiplex PCR; TCRdb lists only in-frame clones, some missing. The data hold about 36,000 clones, with 80% observed a single time. Their cognate antigens are unknown. The sequencing here drew on peripheral blood mononuclear cells (PBMCs), taken from a glioma patient whose treatment included an IDH1 peptide vaccine. Receptors were obtained from a woman aged 25 to 39 with glioma. Some clones in this sample may be carry-over from other donors' samples. Both conserved end residues are part of each CDR3. A D gene is named only where the DNA matches it firmly. Clone size, where shown, is once, few, many, or a class for clones that have expanded.

clone size: once
J gene: TRBJ2-2
D gene: TRBD2
V gene: TRBV11-2
CDR3 DNA: TGTGCCAGCAGCTTGCCCCTAGCGGGAAGGGTCGGGGAGCTGTTTTTT
CDR3 protein: CASSLPLAGRVGELFF

clone size: NA
J gene: TRBJ1-4
D gene: NA
V gene: TRBV30
CDR3 DNA: TGTGCCTTAGGACAGCCCCTTAATGAAAAACTGTTTTTT
CDR3 protein: CALGQPLNEKLFF

clone size: NA
J gene: TRBJ2-5
D gene: TRBD2
V gene: TRBV2
CDR3 DNA: TGTGCCAGCAGTGAAGGGGTAGCGGGGCCCCCAGAGACCCAGTACTTC
CDR3 protein: CASSEGVAGPPETQYF

clone size: NA
J gene: TRBJ2-1
D gene: TRBD1
V gene: TRBV10-3
CDR3 DNA: TGTGCCATCAGTGACCCGGACAGGGGGAACAATGAGCAGTTCTTC
CDR3 protein: CAISDPDRGNNEQFF

clone size: NA
J gene: TRBJ1-3
D gene: NA
V gene: TRBV9
CDR3 DNA: TGTGCCAGCAGCGGGGGGGGTGGAAACACCATATATTTT
CDR3 protein: CASSGGGGNTIYF

clone size: NA
J gene: TRBJ2-3
D gene: NA
V gene: TRBV19
CDR3 DNA: TGTGCCAGTAGTAGGTGGTACGCTAGCACAGATACGCAGTATTTT
CDR3 protein: CASSRWYASTDTQYF

clone size: NA
J gene: TRBJ1-1
D gene: NA
V gene: TRBV7-9
CDR3 DNA: TGTGCCAGCAGCTTAGGTGGGGTGAACACTGAAGCTTTCTTT
CDR3 protein: CASSLGGVNTEAFF

clone size: NA
J gene: TRBJ2-7
D gene: NA
V gene: TRBV7-2
CDR3 DNA: TGTGCCAGCAGCGCGACGTCTGCTACCTACGAGCAGTACTTC
CDR3 protein: CASSATSATYEQYF

clone size: once
J gene: TRBJ2-3
D gene: NA
V gene: TRBV7-9
CDR3 DNA: TGTGCCAGCAGCTCCTCTAGGGGGGATACGCAGTATTTT
CDR3 protein: CASSSSRGDTQYF

clone size: NA
J gene: TRBJ2-2
D gene: NA
V gene: TRBV9
CDR3 DNA: TGTGCCCACAAAAAGGGGTTTAGTGGCACCGGGGAGCTGTTTTTT
CDR3 protein: CAHKKGFSGTGELFF

clone size: NA
J gene: TRBJ1-1
D gene: NA
V gene: TRBV4-2
CDR3 DNA: TGTGCCAGCAGCCAAAGGGGCCAGGGAGGTACTGAAGCTTTCTTT
CDR3 protein: CASSQRGQGGTEAFF

clone size: NA
J gene: TRBJ1-3
D gene: NA
V gene: TRBV27
CDR3 DNA: TGTGCCAGCAGTTTAAGCGCGGACACAAGAACCTCTGGAAACACCATATATTTT
CDR3 protein: CASSLSADTRTSGNTIYF

clone size: NA
J gene: TRBJ1-5
D gene: TRBD1
V gene: TRBV19
CDR3 DNA: TGTGCCAGTAGCTCCTTACAGGGGGCGCGGAATCAGCCCCAGCATTTT
CDR3 protein: CASSSLQGARNQPQHF

clone size: NA
J gene: TRBJ2-5
D gene: NA
V gene: TRBV9
CDR3 DNA: TGTGCCAGCAGCGCGCGGGACTCCCAAGAGACCCAGTACTTC
CDR3 protein: CASSARDSQETQYF

clone size: NA
J gene: TRBJ1-2
D gene: NA
V gene: TRBV29-1
CDR3 DNA: TGCAGCGTCGACTGGGAGTATGGCTACACCTTC
CDR3 protein: CSVDWEYGYTF

clone size: NA
J gene: TRBJ1-5
D gene: NA
V gene: TRBV7-2
CDR3 DNA: TGTGCCAGCAGCTTAGGGGCAGGGTATCAGCCCCAGCATTTT
CDR3 protein: CASSLGAGYQPQHF

clone size: NA
J gene: TRBJ2-2
D gene: TRBD1
V gene: TRBV27
CDR3 DNA: TGTGCCAGCCGCTCCCGGGACAGGATCACCGGGGAGCTGTTTTTT
CDR3 protein: CASRSRDRITGELFF

clone size: once
J gene: TRBJ1-1
D gene: NA
V gene: TRBV2
CDR3 DNA: TGTGCCAGCAGCGCGACAAGGCCCCCAGCTGAAGCTTTCTTT
CDR3 protein: CASSATRPPAEAFF

clone size: NA
J gene: TRBJ2-6
D gene: NA
V gene: TRBV15
CDR3 DNA: TGTGCCACCAGCAGTACCGACTCTGGGGCCAACGTCCTGACTTTC
CDR3 protein: CATSSTDSGANVLTF

clone size: few
J gene: TRBJ1-5
D gene: NA
V gene: TRBV19
CDR3 DNA: TGTGCCAGTAGTAGGGCCCGGGGGTTGGATCAGCCCCAGCATTTT
CDR3 protein: CASSRARGLDQPQHF

clone size: NA
J gene: TRBJ1-1
D gene: TRBD1
V gene: TRBV11-2
CDR3 DNA: TGTGCCAGCAGCTCCCAACAGGGGAGCACTGAAGCTTTCTTT
CDR3 protein: CASSSQQGSTEAFF

clone size: NA
J gene: TRBJ2-6
D gene: TRBD1
V gene: TRBV4-1
CDR3 DNA: TGCGCCAGCAGCCAAGGGACAGGGGCGGGGGCCAACGTCCTGACTTTC
CDR3 protein: CASSQGTGAGANVLTF

clone size: NA
J gene: TRBJ2-1
D gene: TRBD1
V gene: TRBV9
CDR3 DNA: TGTGCCAGCAGCGTAGGGCCCAGGGGGCATGATGAGCAGTTCTTC
CDR3 protein: CASSVGPRGHDEQFF

clone size: NA
J gene: TRBJ2-3
D gene: TRBD2
V gene: TRBV30
CDR3 DNA: TGTGCCTGGACGCTTCGGCCGGGACTAGCGGAAAGCACAGATACGCAGTATTTT
CDR3 protein: CAWTLRPGLAESTDTQYF

clone size: NA
J gene: TRBJ2-7
D gene: TRBD1
V gene: TRBV29-1
CDR3 DNA: TGCAGCGTATCCTGGACAGGGGCCTACGAGCAGTACTTC
CDR3 protein: CSVSWTGAYEQYF

clone size: NA
J gene: TRBJ1-5
D gene: NA
V gene: TRBV9
CDR3 DNA: TGTGCCAGCAGCGTAGGGACGGAGAATCAGCCCCAGCATTTT
CDR3 protein: CASSVGTENQPQHF

clone size: few
J gene: TRBJ1-2
D gene: NA
V gene: TRBV19
CDR3 DNA: TGTGCCAGTAGTACCGGACAGAACTATGGCTACACCTTC
CDR3 protein: CASSTGQNYGYTF

clone size: NA
J gene: TRBJ1-4
D gene: NA
V gene: TRBV19
CDR3 DNA: TGTGCCAGTAGTAGTCGCAGCAGAACAACTAATGAAAAACTGTTTTTT
CDR3 protein: CASSSRSRTTNEKLFF

clone size: NA
J gene: TRBJ2-3
D gene: NA
V gene: TRBV2
CDR3 DNA: TGTGCCAGCAGTGAAAATGTGGGGGGAGATACGCAGTATTTT
CDR3 protein: CASSENVGGDTQYF

clone size: NA
J gene: TRBJ2-5
D gene: TRBD1
V gene: TRBV6-1
CDR3 DNA: TGTGCCAGCAGTGCGGGACAGGGGGCTCGTAGGGAGACCCAGTACTTC
CDR3 protein: CASSAGQGARRETQYF

clone size: few
J gene: TRBJ1-1
D gene: NA
V gene: TRBV5-1
CDR3 DNA: TGCGCCAGCAGCCACCGACAGAACACTGAAGCTTTCTTT
CDR3 protein: CASSHRQNTEAFF

clone size: NA
J gene: TRBJ2-5
D gene: TRBD2
V gene: TRBV7-2
CDR3 DNA: TGTGCCAGCAGCTTAGCGCGGGCGGGAGTGGGCGAGACCCAGTACTTC
CDR3 protein: CASSLARAGVGETQYF

clone size: NA
J gene: TRBJ2-1
D gene: NA
V gene: TRBV19
CDR3 DNA: TGTGCCAGTAGTATAGGGGTTGGGAATGAGCAGTTCTTC
CDR3 protein: CASSIGVGNEQFF

clone size: NA
J gene: TRBJ2-7
D gene: NA
V gene: TRBV5-1
CDR3 DNA: TGCGCCAGCAGCTTGGTGACAGATCGGGAGCAGTACTTC
CDR3 protein: CASSLVTDREQYF

clone size: NA
J gene: TRBJ2-7
D gene: NA
V gene: TRBV11-3
CDR3 DNA: TGTGCCAGCAGCTTAGATGGGGCAGGACACTCCTACGAGCAGTACTTC
CDR3 protein: CASSLDGAGHSYEQYF

clone size: NA
J gene: TRBJ1-2
D gene: NA
V gene: TRBV30
CDR3 DNA: TGTGCCTGGAGGAGCTATGCCTCTGGCGGCTACACCTTC
CDR3 protein: CAWRSYASGGYTF

clone size: NA
J gene: TRBJ2-7
D gene: TRBD2
V gene: TRBV5-4
CDR3 DNA: TGTGCCAGCAGCGTCGGGACTAGCTACGAGCAGTACTTC
CDR3 protein: CASSVGTSYEQYF

clone size: NA
J gene: TRBJ2-7
D gene: TRBD1
V gene: TRBV5-1
CDR3 DNA: TGCGCCAGCAGCTCCCGGGACAGATTCTACGAGCAGTACTTC
CDR3 protein: CASSSRDRFYEQYF

clone size: once
J gene: TRBJ2-7
D gene: TRBD1
V gene: TRBV7-2
CDR3 DNA: TGTGCCAGCAGCTTTCGACAGGGGAACGAGCAGTACTTC
CDR3 protein: CASSFRQGNEQYF

clone size: NA
J gene: TRBJ1-1
D gene: NA
V gene: TRBV7-2
CDR3 DNA: TGTGCCAGCAGCTACAGGACGATGAACACTGAAGCTTTCTTT
CDR3 protein: CASSYRTMNTEAFF

clone size: NA
J gene: TRBJ1-5
D gene: NA
V gene: TRBV10-2
CDR3 DNA: TGCGCCAGCAGTGAGTGGGTGGCTAATCAGCCCCAGCATTTT
CDR3 protein: CASSEWVANQPQHF

clone size: few
J gene: TRBJ1-5
D gene: NA
V gene: TRBV25-1
CDR3 DNA: TGTGCCAGCAGTGGACCAGGCGAGGCGGTAGGGCAGCCCCAGCATTTT
CDR3 protein: CASSGPGEAVGQPQHF

clone size: NA
J gene: TRBJ1-1
D gene: NA
V gene: TRBV20-1
CDR3 DNA: TGCAGCGGGACGGGGAACACTGAAGCTTTCTTT
CDR3 protein: CSGTGNTEAFF

clone size: NA
J gene: TRBJ1-3
D gene: NA
V gene: TRBV12-5
CDR3 DNA: TGTGCTAGTGGGGAGGGTGCTGGAAACACCATATATTTT
CDR3 protein: CASGEGAGNTIYF

clone size: NA
J gene: TRBJ1-1
D gene: NA
V gene: TRBV28
CDR3 DNA: TGTGCCAGCAGCTTCCCGTCACAGGGGAACACTGAAGCTTTCTTT
CDR3 protein: CASSFPSQGNTEAFF

clone size: NA
J gene: TRBJ2-7
D gene: NA
V gene: TRBV19
CDR3 DNA: TGTGCCAGTAGCTCAACGGCCGTTTACGAGCAGTACTTC
CDR3 protein: CASSSTAVYEQYF

clone size: NA
J gene: TRBJ2-3
D gene: TRBD2
V gene: TRBV5-5
CDR3 DNA: TGTGCCAGCAGCTTGGGCTGGGCTAGCGGGAGCACAGATACGCAGTATTTT
CDR3 protein: CASSLGWASGSTDTQYF

clone size: NA
J gene: TRBJ1-5
D gene: NA
V gene: TRBV6-1
CDR3 DNA: TGTGCCAGCAGGACCCAGGGGAAAAGCAATCAGCCCCAGCATTTT
CDR3 protein: CASRTQGKSNQPQHF

clone size: NA
J gene: TRBJ1-5
D gene: NA
V gene: TRBV6-6
CDR3 DNA: TGTGCCAGCCGGGCGGGGGGGGACCCCGACAATCAGCCCCAGCATTTT
CDR3 protein: CASRAGGDPDNQPQHF

clone size: NA
J gene: TRBJ2-5
D gene: TRBD2
V gene: TRBV7-6
CDR3 DNA: TGTGCCAGCAGCTCTCAGCGGGAGGAGCCCCAAGAGACCCAGTACTTC
CDR3 protein: CASSSQREEPQETQYF